This TCR beta chain stems from a study of blood T cell repertoires in COVID-19. The repertoire was sequenced with immunoSEQ multiplex PCR; TCRdb's copy has only in-frame clones and lacks some. Of roughly 170,000 clones in the sample, around four fifths are singletons; the top ten hold roughly 7.5%. The CDR3 has 17 residues. In germline, CDR1 is SGHAT, CDR2 FQNNGV. Trimming removed 2 bases from V and 0 bases from J; junction bases left unmatched: 4. This clone was seen a handful of times. The gene calls are TRBV11-2 and TRBJ2-4; 10 positions agree with TRBD2. Material for sequencing was peripheral blood. The clonotype was recovered from a man aged 40-50 years who had recovered from COVID-19. The CDR3 is CASSLSTSGAAKNIQYF. CDR3 bases: TGTGCCAGCAGCTTATCCACTAGCGGGGCAGCCAAAAACATTCAGTACTTC.